This T cell receptor beta chain originates from a study of blood T cells in healthy people across ages. Study results and limitations: Unsorted PBMCs prevented conclusive naive versus antigen-experienced comparison.

The germline gives CDR1 KGHDR, CDR2 SFDVKD. Losses at the gene ends were 6 bases for V and 5 bases for J; bases not matched to a gene: 13. The CDR3 spans 17 residues. A sample-barcoded 5' primer and a J-beta primer mix were used in a second PCR of roughly 7 to 12 cycles. TCRdb reanalysed the 5' RACE reads using MiXCR and keeps one entry per CDR3 protein. The sample has roughly 680,000 distinct CDR3 sequences; roughly half are singletons. This clonotype was seen ten or more times. The antigen is unknown. The chain carries TRBV24-1 and TRBJ2-1; TRBD2 matches at 9 bases. The receptor was isolated from a woman older than 75 in good health. Sequenced input: blood. CDR3 protein: CATSPPFLAGDDNEQFF. The CDR3, as DNA: TGTGCCACCAGTCCACCCTTTTTAGCGGGAGATGACAATGAGCAGTTCTTC.